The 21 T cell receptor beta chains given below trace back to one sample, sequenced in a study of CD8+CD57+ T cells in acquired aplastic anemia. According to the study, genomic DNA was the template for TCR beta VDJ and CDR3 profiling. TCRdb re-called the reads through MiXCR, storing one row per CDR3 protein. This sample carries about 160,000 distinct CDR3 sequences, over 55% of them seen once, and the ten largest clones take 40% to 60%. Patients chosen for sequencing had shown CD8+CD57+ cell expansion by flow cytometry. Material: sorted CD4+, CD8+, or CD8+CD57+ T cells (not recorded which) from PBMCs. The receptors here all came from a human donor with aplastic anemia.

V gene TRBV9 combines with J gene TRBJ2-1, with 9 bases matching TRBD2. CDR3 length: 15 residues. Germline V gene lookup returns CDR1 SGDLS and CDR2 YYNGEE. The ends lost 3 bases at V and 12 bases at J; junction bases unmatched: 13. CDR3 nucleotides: TGTGCCAGCAGCGCCGATTCAACAAAGACTAGCGGGCAGTTCTTC. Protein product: CASSADSTKTSGQFF.

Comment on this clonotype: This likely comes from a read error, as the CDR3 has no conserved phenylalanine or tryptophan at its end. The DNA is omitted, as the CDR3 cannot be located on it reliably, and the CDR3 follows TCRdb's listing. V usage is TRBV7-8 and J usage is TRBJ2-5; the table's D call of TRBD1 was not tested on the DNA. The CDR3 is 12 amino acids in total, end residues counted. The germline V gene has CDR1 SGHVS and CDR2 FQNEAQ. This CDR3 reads CASSLVGGISYT.

The CDR3 DNA reads as TGTGCCAGCAGCACAACTAGCGGGGGAGACTACGAGCAGTACTTC. Protein sequence: CASSTTSGGDYEQYF. The rearrangement links TRBV5-6 to TRBJ2-7, with 11 nucleotides matching TRBD2. Unmatched junction bases numbered 6, after V lost 4 bases and J lost 3 bases. The CDR3 covers 15 residues. Per the germline V gene, CDR1 is SGHDT and CDR2 is YYEEEE.

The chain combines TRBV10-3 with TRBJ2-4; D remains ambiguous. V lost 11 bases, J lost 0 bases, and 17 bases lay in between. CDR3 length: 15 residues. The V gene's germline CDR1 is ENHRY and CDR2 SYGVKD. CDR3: CASSGDLEAKNIQYF. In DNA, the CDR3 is TGTGCCTCATCGGGTGATCTAGAAGCCAAAAACATTCAGTACTTC.

The CDR3 region is CSAPEGGSTDTQYF. CDR3 nucleotide sequence: TGCAGTGCTCCCGAGGGGGGGTCCACAGATACGCAGTATTTT. The chain carries TRBV20-1 and TRBJ2-3; D might be TRBD2 (7 bases). The V and J ends lost 5 bases and 2 bases respectively, with 14 bases between them. The CDR3 loop spans 14 amino acids. Germline values: CDR1 DFQATT, CDR2 SNEGSKA (reference sequence).

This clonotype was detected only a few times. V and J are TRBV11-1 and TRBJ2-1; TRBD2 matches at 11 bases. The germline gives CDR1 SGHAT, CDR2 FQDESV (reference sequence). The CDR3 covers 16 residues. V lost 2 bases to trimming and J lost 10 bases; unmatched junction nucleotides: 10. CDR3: CASSLRDSGRAKEQFF. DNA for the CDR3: TGTGCCAGCAGCTTACGGGATAGCGGGAGGGCTAAAGAGCAGTTCTTC.

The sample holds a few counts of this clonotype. The CDR3 region has the DNA TGTGCCAGCAGCTCAGGCAGGTCGCGGGGGCCGAACACCGGGGAGCTGTTTTTT. This codes for CASSSGRSRGPNTGELFF. V gene TRBV7-9 combines with J gene TRBJ2-2, with D tentatively TRBD2 (7 bases). Germline CDR1 SEHNR, CDR2 FQNEAQ (reference sequence). Trimming removed 4 bases from V and 0 bases from J, with 18 bases in between. There are 18 residues in the CDR3.

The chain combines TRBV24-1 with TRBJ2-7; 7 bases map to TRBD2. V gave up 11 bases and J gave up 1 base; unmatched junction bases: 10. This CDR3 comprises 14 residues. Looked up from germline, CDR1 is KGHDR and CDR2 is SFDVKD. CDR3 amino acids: CANYPAGESYEQYF. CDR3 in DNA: TGTGCCAATTACCCCGCGGGGGAGTCCTACGAGCAGTACTTC.

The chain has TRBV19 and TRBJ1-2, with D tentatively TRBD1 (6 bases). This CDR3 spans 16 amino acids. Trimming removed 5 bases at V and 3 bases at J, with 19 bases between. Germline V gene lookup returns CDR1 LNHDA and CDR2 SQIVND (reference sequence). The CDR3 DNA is TGTGCCAGTAGTCCCGAGACGGGGGGCCGGTACTATGGCTACACCTTC. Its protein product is CASSPETGGRYYGYTF.

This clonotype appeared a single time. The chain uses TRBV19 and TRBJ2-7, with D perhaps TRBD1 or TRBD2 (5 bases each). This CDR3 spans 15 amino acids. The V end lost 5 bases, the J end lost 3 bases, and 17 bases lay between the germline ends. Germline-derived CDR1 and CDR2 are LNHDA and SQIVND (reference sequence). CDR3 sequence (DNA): TGTGCCAGTAGTGCAGTCGGGGCTCGTGACTACGAGCAGTACTTC. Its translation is CASSAVGARDYEQYF.

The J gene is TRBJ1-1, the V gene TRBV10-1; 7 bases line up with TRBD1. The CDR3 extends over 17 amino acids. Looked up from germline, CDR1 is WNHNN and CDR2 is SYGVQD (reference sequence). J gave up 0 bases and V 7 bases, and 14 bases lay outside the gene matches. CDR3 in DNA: TGCGCCAGCACCCCCCGAAGGGGGCTCGACATGAACACTGAAGCTTTCTTT. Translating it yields CASTPRRGLDMNTEAFF.

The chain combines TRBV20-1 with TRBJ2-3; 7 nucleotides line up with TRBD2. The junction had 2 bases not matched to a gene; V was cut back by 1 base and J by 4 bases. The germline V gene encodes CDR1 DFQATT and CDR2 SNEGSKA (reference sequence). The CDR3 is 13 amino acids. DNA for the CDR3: TGCAGTGCTAGAGGGGGAGGGGCAGATACGCAGTATTTT. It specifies CSARGGGADTQYF.

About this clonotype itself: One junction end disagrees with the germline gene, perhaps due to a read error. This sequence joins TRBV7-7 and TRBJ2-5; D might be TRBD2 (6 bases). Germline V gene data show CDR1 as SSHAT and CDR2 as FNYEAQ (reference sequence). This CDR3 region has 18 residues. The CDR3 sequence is CASSLGGLSGIEGETQYF. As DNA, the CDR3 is TGTGCTAGCAGCTTAGGAGGGCTTTCGGGAATTGAGGGAGAGACCCAGTACTTC.

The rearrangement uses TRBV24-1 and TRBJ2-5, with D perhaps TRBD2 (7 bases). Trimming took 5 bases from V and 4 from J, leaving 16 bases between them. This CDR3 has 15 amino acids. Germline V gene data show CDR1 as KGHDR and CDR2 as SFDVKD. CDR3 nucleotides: TGTGCCACCAGTGGAGGGGGGGAGGCCGGAGAGACCCAGTACTTC. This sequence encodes CATSGGGEAGETQYF.

The CDR3 nucleotides are TGCAGCGTTGAAGGCCCGGACCACTATGGCTACACCTTC. This gives the protein CSVEGPDHYGYTF. The chain employs TRBV29-1 and TRBJ1-2, with D unresolved. CDR1 is SQVTM and CDR2 is ANQGSEA in the germline V gene. V was pared by 1 base and J by 3 bases, with 9 bases between. The length of the CDR3 is 13 residues.

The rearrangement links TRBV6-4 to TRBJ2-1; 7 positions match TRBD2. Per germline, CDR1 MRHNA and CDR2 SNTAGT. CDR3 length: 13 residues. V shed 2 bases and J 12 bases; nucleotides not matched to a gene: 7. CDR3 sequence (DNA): TGTGCCAGCAGTGACCAGTGGGGGGGGAGGCAGTTCTTC. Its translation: CASSDQWGGRQFF.

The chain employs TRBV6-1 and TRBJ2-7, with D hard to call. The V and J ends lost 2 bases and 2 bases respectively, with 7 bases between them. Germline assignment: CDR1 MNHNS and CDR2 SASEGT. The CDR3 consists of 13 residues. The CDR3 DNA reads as TGTGCCAGCAGTGAACAGGAGACCTACGAGCAGTACTTC. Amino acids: CASSEQETYEQYF.

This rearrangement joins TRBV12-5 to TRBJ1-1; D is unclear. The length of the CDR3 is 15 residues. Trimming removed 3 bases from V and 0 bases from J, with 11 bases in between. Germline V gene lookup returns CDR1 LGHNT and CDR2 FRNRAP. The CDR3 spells CASGLIEGLNTEAFF. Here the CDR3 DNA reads TGTGCTAGTGGTTTAATAGAAGGTTTGAACACTGAAGCTTTCTTT.

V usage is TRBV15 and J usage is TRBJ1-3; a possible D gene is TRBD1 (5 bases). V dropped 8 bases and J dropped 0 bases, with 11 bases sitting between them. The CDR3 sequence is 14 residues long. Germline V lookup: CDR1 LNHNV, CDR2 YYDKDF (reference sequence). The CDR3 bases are TGTGCCACCTCGGGGGTTAGCTCTGGAAACACCATATATTTT. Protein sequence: CATSGVSSGNTIYF. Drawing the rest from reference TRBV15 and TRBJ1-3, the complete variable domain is DAMVIQNPRYQVTQFGKPVTLSCSQTLNHNVMYWYQQKSSQAPKLLFHYYDKDFNNEADTPDNFQSRRPNTSFCFLDIRSPGLGDTAMYLCATSGVSSGNTIYFGEGSWLTVV.

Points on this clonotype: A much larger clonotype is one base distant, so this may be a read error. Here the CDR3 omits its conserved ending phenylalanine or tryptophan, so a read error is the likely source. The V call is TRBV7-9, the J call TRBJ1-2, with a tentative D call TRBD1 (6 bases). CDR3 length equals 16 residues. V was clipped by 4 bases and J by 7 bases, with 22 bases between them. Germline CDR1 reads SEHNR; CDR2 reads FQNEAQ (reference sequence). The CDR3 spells CASSSTTGALIVGYTL. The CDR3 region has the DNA TGTGCCAGCAGCTCCACCACGGGGGCCCTTATTGTTGGCTACACCCTC.

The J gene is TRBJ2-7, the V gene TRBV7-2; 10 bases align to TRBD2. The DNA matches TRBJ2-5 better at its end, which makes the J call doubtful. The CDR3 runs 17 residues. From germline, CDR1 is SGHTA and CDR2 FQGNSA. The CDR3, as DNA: TGTGCCAGCAGCTGGATGAGAGCGGGAGGGCCTCGGGAGACCCAGTACTTC. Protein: CASSWMRAGGPRETQYF.